Here is one TCR beta chain with its context. This sample was taken from a study of CD8+ T cells in alopecia areata. This sample's treatment: oral pan-JAK inhibitor, 5-10 mg twice daily. Extracted RNA was reverse transcribed into cDNA, the sequencing template. Sequencing was performed with immunoSEQ multiplex PCR; in TCRdb, only in-frame clones are kept and a portion is missing. The sample holds more than 110,000 clones, 50% to 65% seen once. This CDR3 spans 14 amino acids. Trimming cost V 4 bases and J 6 bases; bases outside gene matches: 8. Germline values: CDR1 SGHDT, CDR2 YYEEEE. This chain uses TRBV5-6 with TRBJ1-2, with 8 bases lining up with TRBD1. This sample comprised CD8+ T cells sorted from blood, obtained at week 4, from a patient treated with tofacitinib. The origin of this receptor is a human donor with alopecia areata. The CDR3 DNA follows: TGTGCCAGCAGCGTATGGACAGGGTATGATGGCTACACCTTC. Its protein product is CASSVWTGYDGYTF.